A selection of T cell receptor beta chains follows, all from one sample in a study of cytomegalovirus exposure and HLA in healthy donors. The method was immunoSEQ multiplex PCR; TCRdb's version includes in-frame clones alone and lacks a portion of them. The repertoire holds 250,000 to 350,000 clones, with 87% as singletons. The sample taken for sequencing was PBMCs. These receptors were obtained from a woman in her thirties in good health and CMV-seropositive. CDR3s leave out the opening cysteine and the closing phenylalanine or tryptophan.

TRBV7-8,TRBJ2-7,14,ASSLYSGTGRAEQY
TRBV13,TRBJ2-7,11,ASSARLAYEQY
TRBV27,TRBJ1-5,12,ASRSLGSNQPQH
TRBV30,TRBJ2-5,11,ALARDRSETQY
TRBV19,TRBJ1-1,10,ASTWGSTEAF
TRBV5-8,TRBJ2-2,15,ASSLEGTGRWGGELF
TRBV5-6,TRBJ2-5,11,ASSLASGETQY
TRBV7-3,TRBJ2-5,15,ASSLSPGPPGGETQY
TRBV11-1,TRBJ2-3,14,ASSLKLAGGPDTQY
TRBV5-4,TRBJ2-5,12,ASSLSGPRETQY
TRBV28,TRBJ2-7,13,ASSSSARAAYEQY